Presented here are 7 T cell receptor beta chains from one specimen sequenced in a study of control samples from healthy donors and cancer patients (dated by TCRdb to the early 2020s). The library relied on the immunoSEQ multiplex PCR assay. In its TCRdb copy, this immuneACCESS table keeps in-frame sequences only and misses some clones. Where compared with another copy, unresolved V genes explain less than half of these, and the others have no known cause. In this sample the table shows under 60,000 clones, 94% of which occur a single time. 3% to 4% of the sample is in the top ten clones. The sequenced sample consisted of blood. These receptor sequences come from a young man in good health.

The J gene is TRBJ2-2, the V gene TRBV5-1, with a weak D call TRBD2 (6 bases). V was shortened by 0 bases and J by 2 bases, with 14 bases between the two germline ends. The CDR3 sequence is 17 residues long. The V gene's germline CDR1 is SGHRS and CDR2 YFSETQ. The CDR3 region is CASSLAIGTLNTGELFF. The CDR3 DNA reads TGCGCCAGCAGCTTGGCCATCGGGACTTTAAACACCGGGGAGCTGTTTTTT.

The chain links TRBV3-1 (or the pseudogene TRBV3-2) to TRBJ1-3, with 8 bases fitting TRBD1. Germline trimming cut 4 bases from V and 0 bases from J; bases unmatched to any gene: 5. The length of the CDR3 is 16 residues. CDR1 LGHDT and CDR2 YNNKEL come from the germline V gene (reference sequence). The CDR3 sequence is CASSPGTGLSGNTIYF. For the CDR3, the DNA is TGTGCCAGCAGCCCGGGGACAGGACTCTCTGGAAACACCATATATTTT.

This chain joins TRBV5-4 and TRBJ2-7, with TRBD2 matching 11 bases. CDR3 length equals 14 residues. The V gene end was trimmed by 2 bases and the J gene end by 4 bases; junction bases not matched to a gene: 2. Germline V gives CDR1 SGHNT, CDR2 YYREEE (reference sequence). Here the CDR3 reads CASSLTSGGYEQYF. CDR3 nucleotides: TGTGCCAGCAGCTTAACTAGCGGGGGATACGAGCAGTACTTC.

The chain uses TRBV5-1 and TRBJ1-3; D unresolved. This CDR3 spans 15 amino acids. V dropped 4 bases and J dropped 0 bases, with 11 bases sitting between them. Germline values: CDR1 SGHRS, CDR2 YFSETQ. For the CDR3, the DNA is TGCGCCAGCAGCGATCCCCTGAACTCTGGAAACACCATATATTTT. Its translation: CASSDPLNSGNTIYF.

The chain uses TRBV4-2 and TRBJ1-4; D not certain. The CDR3 covers 15 residues. The germline gives CDR1 LGHNA, CDR2 YNFKEQ. Trimming cost V 2 bases and J 5 bases, with 12 bases left between them. The CDR3 is CASSQFRSLNEKLFF. The CDR3 nucleotides are TGTGCCAGCAGCCAATTCAGGAGCCTCAATGAAAAACTGTTTTTT.

The CDR3 DNA follows: TGTGCCAGCAGCTTCGGAAGCACTGAAGCTTTCTTT. It codes for CASSFGSTEAFF. V is TRBV5-4 and J is TRBJ1-1; no clear D. This CDR3 is 12 amino acids long. V shed 2 bases and J shed 4 bases, with 6 bases lying between them. The germline gives CDR1 SGHNT, CDR2 YYREEE (reference sequence).

V is TRBV6-5 and J is TRBJ1-2, with D maybe TRBD1 (5 bases). The V and J ends lost 7 bases and 4 bases respectively, with 13 bases between them. Germline CDR1 reads MNHEY; CDR2 reads SVGAGI. This CDR3 is built from 13 residues. For the CDR3, the DNA is TGTGCCAGCACCCTCCGGGACGGCTATGGCTACACCTTC. The encoded protein is CASTLRDGYGYTF.